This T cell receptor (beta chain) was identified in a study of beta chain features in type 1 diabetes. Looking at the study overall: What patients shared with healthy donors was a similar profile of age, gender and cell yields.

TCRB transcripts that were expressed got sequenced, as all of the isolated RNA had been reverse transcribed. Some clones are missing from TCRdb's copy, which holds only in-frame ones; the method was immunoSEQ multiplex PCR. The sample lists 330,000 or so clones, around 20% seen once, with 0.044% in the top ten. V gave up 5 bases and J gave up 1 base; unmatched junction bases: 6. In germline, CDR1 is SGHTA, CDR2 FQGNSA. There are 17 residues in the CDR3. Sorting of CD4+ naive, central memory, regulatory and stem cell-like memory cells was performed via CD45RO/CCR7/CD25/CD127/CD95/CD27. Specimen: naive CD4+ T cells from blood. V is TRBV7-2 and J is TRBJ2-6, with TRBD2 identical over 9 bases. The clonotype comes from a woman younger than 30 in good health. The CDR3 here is CASSRSSGISGANVLTF. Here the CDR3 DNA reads TGTGCCAGCAGCCGGTCTAGCGGGATTTCTGGGGCCAACGTCCTGACTTTC.